This T cell receptor beta chain was captured by sequencing in a study of blood T cell repertoires in COVID-19. Under the authors' procedure: Amplified reference gene primers provided the basis for estimating nucleated cell counts. Sequencing used immunoSEQ multiplex PCR; TCRdb keeps in-frame clones, though not all of them. That table gives V, J and clone size, and the DNA gave D and trimming. Among some 260,000 clones listed, just under 85% were seen once. CDR1 LGHDT and CDR2 YNNKEL come from the germline V gene (reference sequence). The V end lost 1 base, the J end lost 8 bases, and 10 bases lay between the germline ends. This CDR3 has 13 residues.

The TCR sequence derives from an elderly man with acute or convalescent COVID-19. The chain employs TRBV3-1 (or the pseudogene TRBV3-2) and TRBJ2-3; D is ambiguous. The sequenced sample consisted of peripheral blood. CDR3 DNA sequence: TGTGCCAGCAGCCAAGTAGTATCAGGTACGCAGTATTTT. Amino acid sequence: CASSQVVSGTQYF.